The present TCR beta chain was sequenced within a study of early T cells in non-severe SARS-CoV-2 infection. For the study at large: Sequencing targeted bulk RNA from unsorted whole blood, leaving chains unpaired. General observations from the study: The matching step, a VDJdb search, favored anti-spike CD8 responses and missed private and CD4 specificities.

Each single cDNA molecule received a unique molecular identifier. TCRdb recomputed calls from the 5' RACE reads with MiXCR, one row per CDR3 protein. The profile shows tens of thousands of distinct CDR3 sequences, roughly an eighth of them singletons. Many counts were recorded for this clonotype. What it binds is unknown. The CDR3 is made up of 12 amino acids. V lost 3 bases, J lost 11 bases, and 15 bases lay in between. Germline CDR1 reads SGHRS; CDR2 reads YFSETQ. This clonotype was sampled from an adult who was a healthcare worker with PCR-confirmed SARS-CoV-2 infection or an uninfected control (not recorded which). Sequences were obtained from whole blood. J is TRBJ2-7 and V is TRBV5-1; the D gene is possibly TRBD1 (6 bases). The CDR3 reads CASSSEGVMKYF. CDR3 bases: TGCGCCAGCAGCTCTGAGGGGGTAATGAAGTACTTC.